This TCR beta chain was captured by sequencing in a study of blood T cell repertoires in COVID-19. The germline V gene has CDR1 KGHSH and CDR2 LQKENI. V was cut by 3 bases and J by 1 base, with 6 bases left in between. CDR3 size: 13 residues. Authors' analysis steps: Nucleated cell number was recorded as an estimate derived from reference gene primer amplification. TCRdb keeps only in-frame clones here, not all; method: immunoSEQ multiplex PCR. That table is the source of V, J and clone size, and D and trimming were worked out from the DNA. The sample consists of some 350,000 clones, under 95% of them appearing once.

The rearrangement joins TRBV18 to TRBJ2-5; D gene ambiguous. The material sequenced was peripheral blood. The source of this sequence is a woman aged 18-30 years who had recovered from COVID-19. The chain's CDR3 is CASSPLSQETQYF. DNA of the CDR3: TGTGCCAGCTCACCCCTTTCCCAAGAGACCCAGTACTTC.